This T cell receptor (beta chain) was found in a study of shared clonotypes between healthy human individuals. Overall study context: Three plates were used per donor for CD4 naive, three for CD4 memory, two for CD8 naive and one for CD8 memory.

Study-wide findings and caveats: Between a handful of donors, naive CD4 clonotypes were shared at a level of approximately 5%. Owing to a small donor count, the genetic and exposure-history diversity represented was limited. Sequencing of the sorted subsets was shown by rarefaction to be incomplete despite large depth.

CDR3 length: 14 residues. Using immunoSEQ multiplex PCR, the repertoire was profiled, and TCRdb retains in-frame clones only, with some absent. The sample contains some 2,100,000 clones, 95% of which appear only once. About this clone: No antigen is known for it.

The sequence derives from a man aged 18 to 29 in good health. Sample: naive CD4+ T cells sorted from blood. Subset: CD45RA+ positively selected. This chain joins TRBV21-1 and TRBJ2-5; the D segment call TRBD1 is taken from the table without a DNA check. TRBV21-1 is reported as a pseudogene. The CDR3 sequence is CASSTHRGRETQYF. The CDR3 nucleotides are TGTGCCAGCAGCACCCACAGGGGGCGGGAGACCCAGTACTTC.